The 30 T cell receptor beta chains presented below share a single source sample, sequenced in a study of regulatory T cells in long-lasting Graves disease. Time point noted: persistent/refractory GD, antithyroid drugs over 5 years with positive TRAb. Extracted PBMC RNA gave rise to the TCR library. Sequencing libraries for TCR beta were prepared with iRepertoire HTBI primers and Arm-PCR of CDR3 regions. Each CDR3 protein is one row after TCRdb ran MiXCR on the multiplex PCR reads. Of 400,000 to 500,000 distinct CDR3 sequences in the sample, 20% to 25% were seen once. This specimen consisted of peripheral blood mononuclear cells (PBMCs), obtained when the disease was refractory, from a patient treated with antithyroid drugs. The receptors here all came from a female donor with Graves disease.

V gene TRBV13 combines with J gene TRBJ1-1; maybe TRBD1 (6 bases). Per germline, CDR1 PRHDT and CDR2 FYEKMQ (reference sequence). The V end was cut by 4 bases, the J end by 5 bases, with 17 bases between. The CDR3 length is 15 residues. The CDR3 spells CASSSLRGLRTEAFF. In nucleotides, the CDR3 is TGTGCCAGCAGCTCACTCAGGGGCTTAAGAACTGAAGCTTTCTTT. Filled out from reference TRBV13 and TRBJ1-1, the complete variable domain reads AAGVIQSPRHLIKEKRETATLKCYPIPRHDTVYWYQQGPGQDPQFLISFYEKMQSDKGSIPDRFSAQQFSDYHSELNMSSLELGDSALYFCASSSLRGLRTEAFFGQGTRLTVV.

In this sample, this clonotype turned up many times. This chain joins TRBV10-3 and TRBJ2-7; the D is unclear. V shed 6 bases and J shed 1 base, with 10 bases lying between them. This CDR3 spans 13 amino acids. The germline gives CDR1 ENHRY, CDR2 SYGVKD. For the CDR3, the DNA is TGTGCCATCAGATTTGGGGTTTCCTACGAGCAGTACTTC. This codes for CAIRFGVSYEQYF.

The sample holds a few counts of this clonotype. The rearrangement links TRBV2 to TRBJ2-3; TRBD2 agrees at 8 bases. The V segment lost 6 bases and the J segment 4 bases; nucleotides outside the gene matches: 6. The CDR3 is 14 amino acids. CDR1 SNHLY and CDR2 FYNNEI come from the germline V gene. As DNA, the CDR3 is TGTGCCAGCAGGATAGCGGGGCATTCAGATACGCAGTATTTT. Protein: CASRIAGHSDTQYF.

A word on this clonotype: One junction end disagrees with the germline gene, perhaps due to a read error. The CDR3 sequence: CASSGLTSLFEF. CDR3 sequence (DNA): TGTGCCAGCAGCGGACTGACCTCATTATTCGAGTTT. The gene calls are TRBV2 and TRBJ2-3, with a tentative D call TRBD2 (5 bases). Germline assignment: CDR1 SNHLY and CDR2 FYNNEI. This CDR3 has 12 amino acids.

This clonotype was counted many times. The chain couples TRBV12-3 or TRBV12-4 to TRBJ1-1; TRBD1 matches 8 bases. The CDR3 runs to 15 residues. J lost 3 bases, V lost 3 bases, and 6 bases had no gene match. CDR3 coding DNA: TGTGCCAGCAGTTTTGGTCAGGGGGCCTACACTGAAGCTTTCTTT. Translating gives CASSFGQGAYTEAFF.

In its sample, this clonotype was seen many times. J is TRBJ2-5 and V is TRBV20-1; tentative D call: TRBD1 (5 bases). Germline V gene lookup returns CDR1 DFQATT and CDR2 SNEGSKA (reference sequence). This CDR3 comprises 11 residues. Trimming removed 6 bases at V and 1 base at J, with 6 bases between. This chain's CDR3 is CSADSQETQYF. CDR3 nucleotides: TGCAGTGCCGACAGCCAAGAGACCCAGTACTTC.

This clonotype has ten or more counts. The V gene is TRBV28, the J gene TRBJ1-5; 11 nucleotides agree with TRBD1. After removal of 7 bases from V and 5 bases from J, the junction contained 7 bases not matched to a gene. CDR3 size: 15 residues. CDR1 is MDHEN and CDR2 is SYDVKM in the germline V gene. The CDR3 bases are TGTGCCAGCATTCCGGGACAGGGGGTCGATCAGCCCCAGCATTTT. Encoded protein: CASIPGQGVDQPQHF. Full variable domain (remainder filled in from reference TRBV28 and TRBJ1-5): DVKVTQSSRYLVKRTGEKVFLECVQDMDHENMFWYRQDPGLGLRLIYFSYDVKMKEKGDIPEGYSVSREKKERFSLILESASTNQTSMYLCASIPGQGVDQPQHFGDGTRLSIL.

This chain connects TRBV27 to TRBJ2-2; 12 nucleotides line up with TRBD1. The J segment lost 7 bases and the V segment lost 7 bases, leaving 4 bases of the junction unmatched. CDR1 MNHEY and CDR2 SMNVEV come from the germline V gene (reference sequence). The CDR3 consists of 14 residues. CDR3 in DNA: TGTGCCAGCATAGGGACAGGGGGCATCGGGGAGCTGTTTTTT. Its protein product is CASIGTGGIGELFF.

In this sample, this clonotype turned up many times. This chain joins TRBV6-1 and TRBJ1-1, with 9 bases fitting TRBD1. J lost 1 base, V lost 6 bases, and 9 bases had no gene match. CDR3 size: 16 residues. Germline lookup yields CDR1 MNHNS and CDR2 SASEGT. The CDR3 coding sequence is TGTGCCAGCAGCCCCGGACAGGGGAGGGGGAACACTGAAGCTTTCTTT. Protein sequence: CASSPGQGRGNTEAFF.

This clonotype was picked up many times. The chain employs TRBV11-3 and TRBJ1-1; possible D gene TRBD1, 5 bases. V lost 5 bases and J lost 5, with 15 bases in between. Germline V gives CDR1 SGHNT, CDR2 YENEEA. The CDR3 length is 14 residues. CDR3 loop: CASSPARGWTEAFF. Written as DNA, the CDR3 is TGTGCCAGCAGCCCGGCAAGGGGTTGGACTGAAGCTTTCTTT.

This clonotype was picked up many times. V gene TRBV12-3 or TRBV12-4 combines with J gene TRBJ2-6; D gene unclear. Trimming removed 0 bases from V and 0 bases from J, with 9 bases in between. The CDR3 covers 17 residues. Written as DNA, the CDR3 is TGTGCCAGCAGTTTAGCCAGTGTTAGCTCTGGGGCCAACGTCCTGACTTTC. As protein: CASSLASVSSGANVLTF.

This clonotype appeared a few times. The genes are TRBV19 and TRBJ1-2, with TRBD1 identical over 7 bases. The length of the CDR3 is 15 residues. V dropped 6 bases and J dropped 1; count of bases not matched to a gene: 8. Germline loops: CDR1 LNHDA, CDR2 SQIVND (reference sequence). The CDR3 DNA follows: TGTGCCAGTAGCCGAACCTCAGGGGGTAACTATGGCTACACCTTC. Translating it yields CASSRTSGGNYGYTF. The variable domain in full, completed from reference TRBV19 and TRBJ1-2, reads DGGITQSPKYLFRKEGQNVTLSCEQNLNHDAMYWYRQDPGQGLRLIYYSQIVNDFQKGDIAEGYSVSREKKESFPLTVTSAQKNPTAFYLCASSRTSGGNYGYTFGSGTRLTVV.

This clonotype was counted at least ten times. The rearrangement joins TRBV6-1 to TRBJ2-7; 9 bases map to TRBD1. The CDR3 length is 15 residues. Unmatched junction bases numbered 14, after V lost 8 bases and J lost 6 bases. CDR1 MNHNS and CDR2 SASEGT come from the germline V gene. The CDR3 coding sequence is TGTGCCAGCGAATACCCGGGACAGGGTTTACCCGAGCAGTACTTC. Amino acid sequence: CASEYPGQGLPEQYF.

This clonotype turned up a few times. The chain joins TRBV5-1 to TRBJ2-7, with 10 nucleotides matching TRBD2. The germline V gene has CDR1 SGHRS and CDR2 YFSETQ. This CDR3 has 16 amino acids. J was trimmed by 5 bases and V by 4 bases; bases with no gene match: 12. The CDR3, as DNA: TGCGCCAGCAGCCCGAAATCTAGCGGGAGTGTACACGAGCAGTACTTC. Its translation: CASSPKSSGSVHEQYF.

This sequence joins TRBV6-2 or TRBV6-3 and TRBJ2-2; tentative D call: TRBD2 (6 bases). Germline assignment: CDR1 MNHEY and CDR2 SVGEGT. The CDR3 length is 14 residues. The V and J ends lost 3 bases and 4 bases respectively, with 9 bases between them. The CDR3 DNA follows: TGTGCCAGCAGTTATCGGGGGAGCACCGGGGAGCTGTTTTTT. This codes for CASSYRGSTGELFF.

This clonotype has only one observation. The chain couples TRBV3-1 to TRBJ2-2; TRBD2 might be the D (6 bases). Trimming removed 1 base from V and 4 bases from J, with 10 bases in between. The CDR3 has 15 amino acids. The germline V gene has CDR1 LGHDT and CDR2 YNNKEL (reference sequence). The CDR3 here is CASSQGGTGTGELFF. The CDR3 DNA follows: TGTGCCAGCAGCCAAGGCGGGACGGGCACCGGGGAGCTGTTTTTT. The full variable domain, its missing parts supplied by reference TRBV3-1 and TRBJ2-2, is DTAVSQTPKYLVTQMGNDKSIKCEQNLGHDTMYWYKQDSKKFLKIMFSYNNKELIINETVPNRFSPKSPDKAHLNLHINSLELGDSAVYFCASSQGGTGTGELFFGEGSRLTVL.

This clonotype appeared many times. The gene calls are TRBV28 and TRBJ2-7; D is unclear. The CDR3 loop spans 12 amino acids. Germline CDR1 is MDHEN and CDR2 is SYDVKM. Trimming shortened V by 5 bases and J by 7 bases, and 12 bases separated the two germline ends. CDR3 in DNA: TGTGCCAGCAGTCCTTCCCCCCTAGAGCAGTACTTC. This gives the protein CASSPSPLEQYF.

A note on this clonotype: A read error is possible here, since a much larger clone lies one base away. V usage is TRBV6-5 and J usage is TRBJ1-1; D is possibly TRBD1 (5 bases). Per the germline V gene, CDR1 is MNHEY and CDR2 is SVGAGI. This CDR3 region has 15 residues. Trimming removed 4 bases from V and 4 bases from J, with 16 bases in between. The CDR3 reads CASSSGWGGFTEAFF. The CDR3, as DNA: TGTGCCAGCAGTTCGGGTTGGGGGGGGTTCACTGAAGCTTTCTTT.

This clonotype was observed a handful of times. V and J are TRBV6-1 and TRBJ2-7; D uncertain. V lost 3 bases and J lost 4, with 7 bases in between. The V gene's germline CDR1 is MNHNS and CDR2 SASEGT. This CDR3 is built from 12 residues. The CDR3 DNA reads TGTGCCAGCAGTGACTTTCAATACGAGCAGTACTTC. As protein: CASSDFQYEQYF.

This clonotype has only a few counts. V and J are TRBV19 and TRBJ1-1; D is possibly TRBD1 (6 bases). The germline V and J ends were trimmed by 11 bases and 1 base, with 17 bases remaining between them. Germline lookup yields CDR1 LNHDA and CDR2 SQIVND (reference sequence). The CDR3 extends over 14 amino acids. The CDR3 DNA reads as TGTGCCTGCGTGGACAGAGGAACGAACACTGAAGCTTTCTTT. Protein: CACVDRGTNTEAFF.

The table lists this clonotype with a few counts. CDR3 sequence: CASSSVSPSGGRNQPQHF. The CDR3 bases are TGTGCCAGCAGTTCGGTCTCCCCGTCTGGCGGTCGCAATCAGCCCCAGCATTTT. The V call is TRBV27, the J call TRBJ1-5; unclear D gene. The CDR3 is made up of 18 amino acids. V was clipped by 4 bases and J by 2 bases, with 21 bases between them. Germline V lookup: CDR1 MNHEY, CDR2 SMNVEV (reference sequence).

This clonotype was counted a few times. Given a much more abundant clone one base away, this may be a read error. The chain is built from TRBV28 and TRBJ1-1, with a tentative D call TRBD1 (5 bases). This CDR3 contains 13 residues. The germline V and J ends were trimmed by 5 bases and 8 bases, with 15 bases remaining between them. The germline CDR1 and CDR2 sequences are MDHEN and SYDVKM. The CDR3 DNA reads TGTGCCAGCAGTCCCGTCCCCCGGGACGAAGCTTTCTTT. Amino acids: CASSPVPRDEAFF.

Only a few counts were recorded for this clonotype. V and J are TRBV28 and TRBJ2-3; TRBD2 is a possible D gene (7 bases). Per the germline V gene, CDR1 is MDHEN and CDR2 is SYDVKM. The CDR3 sequence is 17 residues long. Trimming shortened V by 5 bases and J by 3 bases, and 21 bases separated the two germline ends. CDR3 protein: CASSLLVGGGPTDTQYF. The CDR3 region has the DNA TGTGCCAGCAGTCTCCTGGTAGGGGGGGGTCCTACAGATACGCAGTATTTT.

The chain joins TRBV4-3 to TRBJ2-5, with 9 positions matching TRBD1. V trimming: 0 bases; J trimming: 5 bases; junction bases outside the gene matches: 4. Germline CDR1 reads LGHNA; CDR2 reads YSLEER. CDR3 length: 15 residues. The chain's CDR3 is CASSQDPGQGETQYF. The CDR3 DNA reads as TGCGCCAGCAGCCAAGATCCCGGACAGGGGGAGACCCAGTACTTC.

The V and J genes are TRBV28 and TRBJ1-5; 8 nucleotides match TRBD1. The CDR3 is 13 residues long. Losses at the gene ends were 6 bases for V and 4 bases for J; bases not matched to a gene: 2. Germline CDR1 and CDR2: MDHEN and SYDVKM. The CDR3 sequence: CASRYRGNQPQHF. CDR3 coding DNA: TGTGCCAGCAGATACAGGGGGAATCAGCCCCAGCATTTT. The entire variable domain, with the rest obtained from reference TRBV28 and TRBJ1-5, is as follows: DVKVTQSSRYLVKRTGEKVFLECVQDMDHENMFWYRQDPGLGLRLIYFSYDVKMKEKGDIPEGYSVSREKKERFSLILESASTNQTSMYLCASRYRGNQPQHFGDGTRLSIL.

The V call is TRBV2, the J call TRBJ2-6, with TRBD1 identical over 8 bases. V lost 1 base and J lost 3; bases outside the gene matches: 8. Germline CDR1 SNHLY, CDR2 FYNNEI. The CDR3 extends over 18 amino acids. The CDR3 DNA reads as TGTGCCAGCAGTGAAGGGACAGGGAGGTCTCTTGGGGCCAACGTCCTGACTTTC. This translates into CASSEGTGRSLGANVLTF.

This clonotype was observed many times. The V gene is TRBV3-1, the J gene TRBJ2-7; 7 nucleotides line up with TRBD2. The V gene's germline CDR1 is LGHDT and CDR2 YNNKEL (reference sequence). The CDR3 covers 15 residues. The junction had 7 bases not matched to a gene; V was cut back by 5 bases and J by 0 bases. The CDR3 here is CASSDLAVSSYEQYF. Written as DNA, the CDR3 is TGTGCCAGCAGCGACCTAGCGGTAAGCTCCTACGAGCAGTACTTC.

The V and J genes are TRBV30 and TRBJ2-7; D possibly corresponds to TRBD1 (5 bases). Trimming took 3 bases from V and 2 from J, leaving 14 bases between them. The CDR3 is made up of 14 amino acids. Germline assignment: CDR1 GTSNPN and CDR2 SVGIG (reference sequence). The CDR3 sequence is CAWSKTSGTYEQYF. In DNA form, the CDR3 reads TGTGCCTGGAGCAAGACTTCAGGGACCTACGAGCAGTACTTC.

The sample holds many counts of this clonotype. This chain links TRBV28 with TRBJ1-2, with D maybe TRBD1 (5 bases). CDR3 length: 15 residues. Trimming shortened V by 5 bases and J by 3 bases, and 16 bases separated the two germline ends. In germline, CDR1 is MDHEN, CDR2 SYDVKM. CDR3 protein: CASSIPRGGDYGYTF. CDR3 DNA sequence: TGTGCCAGCAGTATTCCTCGGGGGGGGGACTATGGCTACACCTTC.

This clonotype was seen more than once but under ten times. The chain recombines TRBV20-1 with TRBJ2-7, with 12 bases fitting TRBD1. The length of the CDR3 is 14 residues. Per germline, CDR1 DFQATT and CDR2 SNEGSKA (reference sequence). V lost 0 bases and J lost 8; bases outside the gene matches: 5. The CDR3 reads CSAREPGQGAKQYF. CDR3 DNA sequence: TGCAGTGCTAGAGAACCGGGACAGGGGGCAAAGCAGTACTTC.